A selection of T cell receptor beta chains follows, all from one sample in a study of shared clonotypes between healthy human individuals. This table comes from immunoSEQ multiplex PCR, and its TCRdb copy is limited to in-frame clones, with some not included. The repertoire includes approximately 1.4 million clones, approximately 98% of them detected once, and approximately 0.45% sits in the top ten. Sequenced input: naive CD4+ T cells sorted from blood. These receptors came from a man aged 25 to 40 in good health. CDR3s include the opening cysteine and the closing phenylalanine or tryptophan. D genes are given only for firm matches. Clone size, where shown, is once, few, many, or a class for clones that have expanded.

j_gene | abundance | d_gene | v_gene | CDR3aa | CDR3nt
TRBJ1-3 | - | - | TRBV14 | CASSLSGNTIYF | TGTGCCAGCAGCCTATCCGGAAACACCATATATTTT
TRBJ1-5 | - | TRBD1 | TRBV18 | CASSVDRGEQPQHF | TGTGCCAGCTCGGTCGACAGGGGTGAGCAGCCCCAGCATTTT
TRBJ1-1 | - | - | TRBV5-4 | CASSLAGRGNTEAFF | TGTGCCAGCAGCTTGGCCGGGAGGGGTAACACTGAAGCTTTCTTT
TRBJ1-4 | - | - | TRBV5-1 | CASSLYSSNEKLFF | TGCGCCAGCAGCTTGTACAGTTCTAATGAAAAACTGTTTTTT
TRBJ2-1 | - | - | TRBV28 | CASSLGTIRRQFF | TGTGCCAGCAGTCTAGGGACAATCCGGAGGCAGTTCTTC
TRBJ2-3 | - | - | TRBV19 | CASSITGSSTDTQYF | TGTGCCAGTAGTATTACAGGGTCCTCCACAGATACGCAGTATTTT
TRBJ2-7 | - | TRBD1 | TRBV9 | CASSVGGGGQGAYEQYF | TGTGCCAGCAGCGTAGGAGGAGGGGGACAGGGCGCCTACGAGCAGTACTTC
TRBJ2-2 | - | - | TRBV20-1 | CSARNTGELFF | TGCAGTGCCAGGAACACCGGGGAGCTGTTTTTT
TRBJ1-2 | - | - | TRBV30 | CAWSVRRGIIYGYTF | TGTGCCTGGAGTGTACGCAGGGGAATTATCTATGGCTACACCTTC
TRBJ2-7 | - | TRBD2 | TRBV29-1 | CSVVAGLNSYEQYF | TGCAGCGTAGTAGCGGGCCTCAACTCCTACGAGCAGTACTTC
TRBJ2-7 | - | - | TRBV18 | CASSRLVGVESYEQYF | TGTGCCAGCTCACGTCTCGTGGGCGTCGAATCCTACGAGCAGTACTTC
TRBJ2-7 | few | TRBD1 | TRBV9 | CASSVGSNRGYEQYF | TGTGCCAGCAGCGTAGGGTCCAACAGGGGCTACGAGCAGTACTTC
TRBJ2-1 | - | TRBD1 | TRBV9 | CASSDRDRSYNEQFF | TGTGCCAGCAGCGACCGGGACAGGAGTTACAATGAGCAGTTCTTC
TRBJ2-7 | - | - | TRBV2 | CASSYTGLGYEQYF | TGTGCCAGCAGTTATACAGGTTTAGGCTACGAGCAGTACTTC
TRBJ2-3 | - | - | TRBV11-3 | CASSLGGTDTQYF | TGTGCCAGCAGCTTAGGTGGCACAGATACGCAGTATTTT
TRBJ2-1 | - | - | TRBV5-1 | CASSLGSSASSYNEQFF | TGCGCCAGCAGCTTGGGTAGTAGCGCTAGCTCCTACAATGAGCAGTTCTTC
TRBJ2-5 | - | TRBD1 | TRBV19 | CASGIFGQGETQYF | TGTGCCAGTGGTATCTTTGGACAGGGGGAGACCCAGTACTTC
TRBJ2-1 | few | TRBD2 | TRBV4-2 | CASSQDLAGGGSTYNEQFF | TGTGCCAGCAGCCAAGATTTAGCGGGAGGGGGATCCACCTACAATGAGCAGTTCTTC
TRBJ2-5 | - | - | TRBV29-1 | CSVVSAPETQYF | TGCAGCGTGGTCTCCGCTCCGGAGACCCAGTACTTC
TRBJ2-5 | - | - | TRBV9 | CASSVGAGETQYF | TGTGCCAGCAGCGTAGGGGCGGGGGAGACCCAGTACTTC
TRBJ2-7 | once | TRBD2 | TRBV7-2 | CASSFNSGRPTYEQYF | TGTGCCAGCAGCTTCAATAGCGGGAGGCCCACCTACGAGCAGTACTTC
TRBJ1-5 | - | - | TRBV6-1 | CASRPEVGLNQPQHF | TGTGCCAGCAGGCCAGAAGTTGGTTTAAATCAGCCCCAGCATTTT
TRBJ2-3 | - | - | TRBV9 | CASSVLDTDTQYF | TGTGCCAGCAGCGTCCTAGACACAGATACGCAGTATTTT
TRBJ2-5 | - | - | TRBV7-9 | CASSLQQYQETQYF | TGTGCCAGCAGCTTACAACAGTACCAAGAGACCCAGTACTTC
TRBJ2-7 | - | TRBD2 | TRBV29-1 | CSVDNREGSPYEQYF | TGCAGCGTTGATAATCGGGAGGGGAGCCCCTACGAGCAGTACTTC
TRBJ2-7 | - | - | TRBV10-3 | CAISEWAGTQSSYEQYF | TGTGCCATCAGTGAATGGGCCGGGACGCAGAGCTCCTACGAGCAGTACTTC
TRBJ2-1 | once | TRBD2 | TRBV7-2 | CASSLDLAARAGEQFF | TGTGCCAGCAGCTTAGACCTAGCGGCCAGAGCTGGTGAGCAGTTCTTC
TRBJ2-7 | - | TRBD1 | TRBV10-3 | CAIRTGTGTYEQYF | TGTGCCATCAGAACCGGGACAGGGACCTACGAGCAGTACTTC
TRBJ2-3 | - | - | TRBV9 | CASSAGGLGSAPWQYF | TGTGCCAGCAGCGCCGGGGGCCTGGGGAGCGCACCATGGCAGTATTTT
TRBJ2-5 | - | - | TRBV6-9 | CASSDSSETQYF | TGTGCCAGCTCCGATAGCTCAGAGACCCAGTACTTC
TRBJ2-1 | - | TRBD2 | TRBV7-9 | CAIPGASGYNEQFF | TGTGCCATCCCAGGGGCTAGCGGGTACAATGAGCAGTTCTTC
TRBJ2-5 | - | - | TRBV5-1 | CASSLLQGGEETQYF | TGCGCCAGCAGCTTGCTCCAGGGCGGGGAAGAGACCCAGTACTTC
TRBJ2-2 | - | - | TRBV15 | CATSRPGELFF | TGTGCCACCAGCAGGCCCGGGGAGCTGTTTTTT
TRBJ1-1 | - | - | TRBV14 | CASSQELTSEAFF | TGTGCCAGCAGCCAAGAGTTGACCTCTGAAGCTTTCTTT
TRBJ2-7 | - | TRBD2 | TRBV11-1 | CASSGGLAAAGYEQYF | TGTGCCAGCAGCGGGGGACTAGCAGCTGCCGGCTACGAGCAGTACTTC
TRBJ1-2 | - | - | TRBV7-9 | CASSPQRADGGLGYTF | TGTGCCAGCAGCCCCCAGCGGGCGGACGGGGGGCTCGGCTACACCTTC
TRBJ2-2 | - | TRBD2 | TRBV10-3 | CAIRPLAGGAGELFF | TGTGCCATCAGGCCATTAGCGGGAGGCGCCGGGGAGCTGTTTTTT
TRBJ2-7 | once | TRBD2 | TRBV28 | CASRTSLPYEQYF | TGTGCCAGCAGGACTAGCCTTCCCTACGAGCAGTACTTC
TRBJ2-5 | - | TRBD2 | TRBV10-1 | CASSEAGVGETQYF | TGCGCCAGCAGTGAAGCGGGAGTTGGAGAGACCCAGTACTTC
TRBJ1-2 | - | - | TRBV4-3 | CASSQEGGRGANYGYTF | TGCGCCAGCAGCCAAGAGGGGGGCAGGGGAGCTAACTATGGCTACACCTTC
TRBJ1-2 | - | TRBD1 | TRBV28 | CASSTTGGALRGYTF | TGTGCCAGCAGTACCACAGGGGGCGCATTACGTGGCTACACCTTC
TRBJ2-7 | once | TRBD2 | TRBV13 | CASSLWGLENYEQYF | TGTGCCAGCAGCTTATGGGGACTAGAGAACTACGAGCAGTACTTC